These 4 T cell receptor beta chains originate from one sample sequenced in a study of blood T cell repertoires in COVID-19. Profiling relied on immunoSEQ multiplex PCR, and the TCRdb table lists in-frame clones only, not all of them. The data contain 80,000 or so clones, 80% to 90% of them seen just once; the ten biggest clones take up 10% to 11%. Sequencing input: peripheral blood. The receptors here all came from a man between 60 and 75 years old with COVID-19, enrolled during active disease.

This clone has just one count. This chain uses TRBV5-6 with TRBJ1-1, with TRBD1 matching over 9 bases. The germline gives CDR1 SGHDT, CDR2 YYEEEE. Trimming cost V 1 base and J 5 bases; bases outside gene matches: 6. CDR3 size: 15 residues. The CDR3 nucleotides read TGTGCCAGCAGCTTGAACAGGGGGCTCTCGACTGAAGCTTTCTTT. It is translated as CASSLNRGLSTEAFF.

Only one count was recorded for this clone. The rearrangement uses TRBV5-1 and TRBJ2-7; 9 bases are shared with TRBD1. V shed 2 bases, J shed 3 bases, and the junction held 3 bases outside the gene matches. Looked up from germline, CDR1 is SGHRS and CDR2 is YFSETQ. The CDR3 contains 14 residues. CDR3 region: CASSFQDRGYEQYF. The CDR3 DNA reads TGCGCCAGCAGCTTTCAGGACAGGGGCTACGAGCAGTACTTC.

The J gene is TRBJ1-2, the V gene TRBV7-3, with D possibly being TRBD1 (6 bases). The V gene's germline CDR1 is SGHTA and CDR2 FQGTGA. This CDR3 has 13 amino acids. Between the trimmed V and J ends, which lost 4 bases and 4 bases, there was a span of 10 bases. The CDR3: CASSYTGSYGYTF. The CDR3 DNA is TGTGCCAGCAGCTACACAGGGAGCTATGGCTACACCTTC.

The V call is TRBV3-1 (or the pseudogene TRBV3-2), the J call TRBJ1-2; D remains ambiguous. This CDR3 is built from 13 residues. Per the germline V gene, CDR1 is LGHDT and CDR2 is YNNKEL (reference sequence). V lost 0 bases and J lost 8, with 10 bases in between. The CDR3 sequence is CASSQDGQRGYTF. The CDR3 DNA follows: TGTGCCAGCAGCCAAGATGGGCAAAGAGGCTACACCTTC.